These 24 T cell receptor beta chains share one sample of origin, sequenced in a study of T-cell reconstitution after alpha-beta-depleted transplantation in children. TCRbeta library construction was performed incorporating unique molecular identifiers. Via MiXCR, TCRdb re-called the PCR reads, giving one row per CDR3 protein. This table has about 440,000 distinct CDR3 sequences, over 40% appearing once. Sequencing used PBMCs, obtained before TCRalphabeta/CD19-depleted stem cell transplant. The receptors here all came from a girl aged 2-10 years with aplastic anemia, due to receive a stem cell transplant.

J is TRBJ1-2 and V is TRBV20-1, with D perhaps matching TRBD1 (6 bases). Germline V lookup: CDR1 DFQATT, CDR2 SNEGSKA (reference sequence). This CDR3 has 13 amino acids. The V end was cut by 3 bases, the J end by 4 bases, with 12 bases between. CDR3 protein: CSARAGGPYGYTF. DNA of the CDR3: TGCAGTGCTAGGGCGGGGGGCCCCTATGGCTACACCTTC.

The chain links TRBV7-9 to TRBJ2-7; D may correspond to TRBD1 or TRBD2 (5 bases each). This CDR3 has 16 residues. In germline, CDR1 is SEHNR, CDR2 FQNEAQ (reference sequence). Trimming removed 5 bases from V and 1 base from J, with 18 bases in between. DNA for the CDR3: TGTGCCAGCAGCGGAAACCCACGGGACGGATCCTACGAGCAGTACTTC. Its protein product is CASSGNPRDGSYEQYF.

V gene TRBV27 combines with J gene TRBJ2-1; 7 nucleotides line up with TRBD1. The CDR3 loop spans 15 amino acids. CDR1 and CDR2 from the germline V gene are MNHEY and SMNVEV (reference sequence). Trimming at V came to 4 bases and at J to 0 bases, leaving 3 bases not matched to a gene. The CDR3 protein is CASSWDSSSYNEQFF. The CDR3, as DNA: TGTGCCAGCAGTTGGGACAGCAGCTCCTACAATGAGCAGTTCTTC.

The chain joins TRBV7-8 to TRBJ2-7; 11 positions agree with TRBD2. With 3 bases clipped from V and 4 bases from J, the junction kept 5 bases outside the gene matches. Germline CDR1 and CDR2: SGHVS and FQNEAQ. The CDR3 loop spans 15 amino acids. The CDR3: CASSLNSGRVYEQYF. The CDR3 nucleotides are TGTGCCAGCAGCTTGAATAGCGGGAGGGTGTACGAGCAGTACTTC.

V is TRBV20-1 and J is TRBJ1-1; maybe TRBD1 (5 bases). V was cut by 3 bases and J by 0 bases, with 20 bases left in between. The CDR3 spans 17 residues. Germline-derived CDR1 and CDR2 are DFQATT and SNEGSKA (reference sequence). This chain's CDR3 is CSASSGGDSWMNTEAFF. Written as DNA, the CDR3 is TGCAGTGCTAGTTCCGGCGGGGACTCCTGGATGAACACTGAAGCTTTCTTT.

This clonotype was detected only a few times. The chain recombines TRBV20-1 with TRBJ2-3; unclear D gene. Germline V gene sequence: CDR1 DFQATT, CDR2 SNEGSKA (reference sequence). Between the trimmed V and J ends, which lost 7 bases and 6 bases, there was a span of 14 bases. This CDR3 is 12 amino acids long. The CDR3: CSVKGVPDTQYF. As DNA, the CDR3 is TGCAGTGTGAAGGGCGTACCGGATACGCAGTATTTT.

The table lists this clonotype with a few counts. At one end the junction does not follow the germline gene, possibly because of a read error. This chain connects TRBV3-1 to TRBJ2-2; a possible D gene is TRBD2 (5 bases). This CDR3 contains 13 residues. The germline V gene encodes CDR1 LGHDT and CDR2 YNNKEL (reference sequence). CDR3 protein: CASSLEGIGKLFF. CDR3 sequence (DNA): TGTGCCAGCAGCCTCGAAGGGATCGGGAAGCTGTTTTTT.

This clonotype was recorded a few times. The chain employs TRBV4-3 and TRBJ2-1, with 7 bases identical to TRBD2. J was trimmed by 8 bases and V by 1 base; bases with no gene match: 14. Germline V gene sequence: CDR1 LGHNA, CDR2 YSLEER. This CDR3 contains 17 residues. The CDR3 is CASSQVRASGSSDEQFF. DNA for the CDR3: TGCGCCAGCAGCCAAGTAAGGGCTAGCGGTTCCAGCGATGAGCAGTTCTTC.

This clonotype was seen more than once but under ten times. The genes are TRBV20-1 and TRBJ1-2; no clear D. V lost 2 bases and J 7 bases, leaving 5 bases between the germline ends. The CDR3 loop spans 10 amino acids. Germline CDR1 and CDR2: DFQATT and SNEGSKA (reference sequence). The DNA for the CDR3 is TGCAGTGCTAGACTCAGTGGCTACACCTTC. Residues: CSARLSGYTF.

The V call is TRBV10-3, the J call TRBJ2-1, with a weak D call TRBD2 (7 bases). The CDR3 runs to 15 residues. Germline V lookup: CDR1 ENHRY, CDR2 SYGVKD. V was cut by 4 bases and J by 4 bases, with 14 bases left in between. CDR3 loop: CAISAAGADYNEQFF. DNA for the CDR3: TGTGCCATCAGTGCCGCGGGGGCCGATTACAATGAGCAGTTCTTC.

The rearrangement uses TRBV20-1 and TRBJ1-2, with D perhaps matching TRBD1 (5 bases). The germline CDR1 and CDR2 sequences are DFQATT and SNEGSKA (reference sequence). Trimming left V 5 bases short and J 7 bases short, with 20 bases between. This CDR3 is 14 amino acids long. The CDR3 loop is CSASSPVEGSGYTF. CDR3 bases: TGCAGTGCTTCTTCCCCGGTTGAGGGGTCTGGCTACACCTTC.

This clonotype was recorded a few times. This chain connects TRBV12-3 or TRBV12-4 to TRBJ1-5; 7 bases match TRBD1. The CDR3 extends over 16 amino acids. Trimming cost V 6 bases and J 2 bases; bases outside gene matches: 10. The CDR3, as DNA: TGTGCCAGCAGGATAAACAGGGGTTTTGGCAATCAGCCCCAGCATTTT. This sequence encodes CASRINRGFGNQPQHF.

This clonotype was seen a handful of times. J is TRBJ1-6 and V is TRBV5-5; D is possibly TRBD1 (6 bases). V was trimmed by 4 bases and J by 1 base, leaving 18 bases between them. The CDR3 is 18 residues long. Germline V gives CDR1 SGHKS, CDR2 YYEKEE (reference sequence). CDR3: CASSDTGTVRSYNSPLHF. CDR3 DNA: TGTGCCAGCAGCGATACAGGGACGGTGCGATCCTATAATTCACCCCTCCACTTT.

This clonotype was detected ten times or more. V gene TRBV5-1 combines with J gene TRBJ2-1; 16 bases line up with TRBD2. CDR1 and CDR2 (germline): SGHRS, YFSETQ. CDR3 length: 15 residues. V lost 5 bases, J lost 9 bases, and 5 bases stayed unmatched. The DNA of the CDR3 is TGCGCCAGCAGGGGGACTAGCGGGAGGGCCTCTGAGCAGTTCTTC. This sequence encodes CASRGTSGRASEQFF.

The chain carries TRBV20-1 and TRBJ2-1, with 8 positions matching TRBD2. The CDR3 consists of 18 residues. V shed 3 bases and J 0 bases; nucleotides not matched to a gene: 13. In germline, CDR1 is DFQATT, CDR2 SNEGSKA (reference sequence). In DNA form, the CDR3 reads TGCAGTGCTAGTTCCGGACTAGCTAAACTTAGCTCCTACAATGAGCAGTTCTTC. Protein product: CSASSGLAKLSSYNEQFF.

This clonotype has a handful of counts. The chain has TRBV5-6 and TRBJ1-2; D remains ambiguous. CDR1 is SGHDT and CDR2 is YYEEEE in the germline V gene. V was cut by 4 bases and J by 5 bases, with 18 bases left in between. The CDR3 is 15 amino acids. The CDR3 nucleotides are TGTGCCAGCAGCCTTCATGGAGCCTGGGGATATGGCTACACCTTC. As protein: CASSLHGAWGYGYTF.

This clonotype was picked up many times. This chain links TRBV7-2 with TRBJ1-1; 7 positions agree with TRBD1. Germline V CDR1 and CDR2: SGHTA, FQGNSA. This CDR3 has 15 amino acids. V was pared by 3 bases and J by 2 bases, with 6 bases of the junction left unmatched. The CDR3 DNA reads TGTGCCAGCAGCTTCGGGGGACAGAGAAACACTGAAGCTTTCTTT. Its translation: CASSFGGQRNTEAFF. Supplemented by reference TRBV7-2 and TRBJ1-1, the full variable domain reads GAGVSQSPSNKVTEKGKDVELRCDPISGHTALYWYRQSLGQGLEFLIYFQGNSAPDKSGLPSDRFSAERTGGSVSTLTIQRTQQEDSAVYLCASSFGGQRNTEAFFGQGTRLTVV.

In its sample, this clonotype was seen many times. The rearrangement joins TRBV29-1 to TRBJ2-2; tentatively, D is TRBD1 (6 bases). CDR3 size: 14 residues. Trimming removed 2 bases from V and 6 bases from J, with 13 bases in between. Germline-derived CDR1 and CDR2 are SQVTM and ANQGSEA. CDR3 residues: CSVEKQGVSGELFF. CDR3 nucleotide sequence: TGCAGCGTTGAAAAACAGGGAGTCTCCGGGGAGCTGTTTTTT.

The chain has TRBV20-1 and TRBJ1-5; D gene uncertain. CDR1 and CDR2 from the germline V gene are DFQATT and SNEGSKA (reference sequence). CDR3 length: 14 amino acids. V was cut by 0 bases and J by 7 bases, with 13 bases left in between. This CDR3 is CSARDLRVGQPQHF. In DNA, the CDR3 is TGCAGTGCTAGAGATCTACGGGTGGGACAGCCCCAGCATTTT.

This chain links TRBV7-9 with TRBJ2-7; TRBD1 matches 10 bases. Trimming took 5 bases from V and 9 from J; bases not matched to a gene: 31. Germline CDR1 and CDR2: SEHNR and FQNEAQ (reference sequence). The CDR3 runs 21 residues. This chain's CDR3 is CASSPRLRGQGLNYQGNGQYF. CDR3 bases: TGTGCCAGCAGCCCCAGGCTCCGGGGACAGGGGTTGAACTATCAAGGTAACGGGCAGTACTTC.

J is TRBJ2-3 and V is TRBV11-2; D is perhaps TRBD2 (6 bases). The CDR3 contains 15 residues. With 5 bases removed from V and 0 bases from J, the gap between germline ends came to 12 bases. CDR1 and CDR2 (germline): SGHAT, FQNNGV. Here the CDR3 reads CASSPRLESTDTQYF. DNA of the CDR3: TGTGCCAGCAGCCCTAGACTAGAGAGCACAGATACGCAGTATTTT.

There are many counts of this clonotype. This chain connects TRBV28 to TRBJ2-2, with unresolved D. The ends were cut back, 6 bases at V and 0 bases at J, with 14 bases in the middle. The CDR3 has 16 amino acids. Looked up from germline, CDR1 is MDHEN and CDR2 is SYDVKM. The CDR3 DNA reads as TGTGCCAGCAGAAACCTCGGCTCTGCGAACACCGGGGAGCTGTTTTTT. It codes for CASRNLGSANTGELFF.

This chain connects TRBV29-1 to TRBJ2-7; perhaps D is TRBD1 or TRBD2 (6 bases each). Germline V gene data show CDR1 as SQVTM and CDR2 as ANQGSEA. The length of the CDR3 is 14 residues. V lost 7 bases and J lost 2, with 18 bases in between. CDR3 sequence: CSAGDRRRPYEQYF. CDR3 bases: TGCAGCGCGGGAGACAGGCGTCGCCCCTACGAGCAGTACTTC.

The chain carries TRBV30 and TRBJ2-1; D may be TRBD1 or TRBD2 (5 bases each). V lost 2 bases to trimming and J lost 4 bases, with 12 bases between them. This CDR3 has 14 amino acids. The germline gives CDR1 GTSNPN, CDR2 SVGIG (reference sequence). DNA of the CDR3: TGTGCCTGGAGTTTCCGGGACGGTTACAATGAGCAGTTCTTC. As protein: CAWSFRDGYNEQFF.